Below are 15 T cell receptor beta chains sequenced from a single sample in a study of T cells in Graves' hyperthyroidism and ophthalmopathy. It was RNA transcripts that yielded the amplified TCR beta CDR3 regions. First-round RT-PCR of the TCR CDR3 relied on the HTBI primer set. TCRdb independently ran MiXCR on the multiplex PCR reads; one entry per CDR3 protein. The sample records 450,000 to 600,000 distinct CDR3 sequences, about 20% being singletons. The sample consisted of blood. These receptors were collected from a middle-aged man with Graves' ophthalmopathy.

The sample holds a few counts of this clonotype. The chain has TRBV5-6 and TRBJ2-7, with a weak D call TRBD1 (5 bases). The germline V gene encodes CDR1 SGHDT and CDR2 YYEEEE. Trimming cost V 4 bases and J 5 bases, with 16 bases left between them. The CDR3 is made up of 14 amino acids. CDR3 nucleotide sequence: TGTGCCAGCAGCCGAGACAGCCTCGTTAACGAGCAGTACTTC. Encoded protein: CASSRDSLVNEQYF.

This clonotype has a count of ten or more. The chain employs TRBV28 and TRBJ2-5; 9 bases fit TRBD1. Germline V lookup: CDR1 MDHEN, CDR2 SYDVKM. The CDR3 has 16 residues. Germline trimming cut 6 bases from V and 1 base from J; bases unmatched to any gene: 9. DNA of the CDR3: TGTGCCAGCAGCCCGACAGGGGGGAGCCTCCAAGAGACCCAGTACTTC. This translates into CASSPTGGSLQETQYF.

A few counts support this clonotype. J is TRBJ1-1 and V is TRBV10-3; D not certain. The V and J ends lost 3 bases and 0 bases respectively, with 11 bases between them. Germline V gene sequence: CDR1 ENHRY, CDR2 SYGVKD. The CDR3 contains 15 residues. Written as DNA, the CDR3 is TGTGCCATCAGTGATGTGGCTACTATGAACACTGAAGCTTTCTTT. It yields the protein CAISDVATMNTEAFF.

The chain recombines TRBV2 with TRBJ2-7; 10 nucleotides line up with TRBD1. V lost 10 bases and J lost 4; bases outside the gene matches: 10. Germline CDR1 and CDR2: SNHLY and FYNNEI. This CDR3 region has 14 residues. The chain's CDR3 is CATSRGQGGYEQYF. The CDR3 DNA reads TGTGCCACTTCTCGTGGACAGGGGGGATACGAGCAGTACTTC.

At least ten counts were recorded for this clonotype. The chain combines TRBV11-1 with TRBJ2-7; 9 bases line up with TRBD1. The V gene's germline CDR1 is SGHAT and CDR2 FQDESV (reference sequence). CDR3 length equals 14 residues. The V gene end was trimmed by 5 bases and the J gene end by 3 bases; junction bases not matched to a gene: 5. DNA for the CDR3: TGTGCCAGCAGCCCCGGGACAGGGCGCTACGAGCAGTACTTC. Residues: CASSPGTGRYEQYF.

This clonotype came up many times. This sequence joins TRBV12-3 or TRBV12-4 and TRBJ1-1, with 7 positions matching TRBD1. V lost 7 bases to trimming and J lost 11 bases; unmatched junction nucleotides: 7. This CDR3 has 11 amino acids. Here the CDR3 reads CASTRGAKAFF. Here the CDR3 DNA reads TGTGCCAGCACCAGGGGGGCGAAGGCTTTCTTT.

The CDR3 nucleotides are TGTGCCAGTAGTAGTGGGACTAGCGGGCGATCCCAAGGGTCCCAGTACTTC. Protein sequence: CASSSGTSGRSQGSQYF. The chain couples TRBV19 to TRBJ2-5; 12 positions match TRBD2. Germline V gene data show CDR1 as LNHDA and CDR2 as SQIVND (reference sequence). V gave up 4 bases and J gave up 9 bases; unmatched junction bases: 15. CDR3 size: 17 residues.

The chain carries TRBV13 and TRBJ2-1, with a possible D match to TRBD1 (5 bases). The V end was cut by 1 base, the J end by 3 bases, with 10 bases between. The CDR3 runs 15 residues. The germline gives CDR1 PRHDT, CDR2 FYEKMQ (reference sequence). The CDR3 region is CASSLVDRHYNEQFF. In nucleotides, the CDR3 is TGTGCCAGCAGCTTAGTTGACAGACACTACAATGAGCAGTTCTTC.

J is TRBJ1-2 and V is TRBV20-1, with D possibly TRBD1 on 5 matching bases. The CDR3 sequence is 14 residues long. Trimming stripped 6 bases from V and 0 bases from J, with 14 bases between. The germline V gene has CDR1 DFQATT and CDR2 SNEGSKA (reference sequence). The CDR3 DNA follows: TGCAGTGCACCAGACAGTCTGACTAACTATGGCTACACCTTC. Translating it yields CSAPDSLTNYGYTF.

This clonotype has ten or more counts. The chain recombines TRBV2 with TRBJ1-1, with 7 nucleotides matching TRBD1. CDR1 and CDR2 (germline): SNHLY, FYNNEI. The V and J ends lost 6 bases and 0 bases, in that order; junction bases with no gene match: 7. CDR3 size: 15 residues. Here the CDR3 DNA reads TGTGCCAGCAGCCATCAACAGGGGATGAACACTGAAGCTTTCTTT. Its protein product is CASSHQQGMNTEAFF.

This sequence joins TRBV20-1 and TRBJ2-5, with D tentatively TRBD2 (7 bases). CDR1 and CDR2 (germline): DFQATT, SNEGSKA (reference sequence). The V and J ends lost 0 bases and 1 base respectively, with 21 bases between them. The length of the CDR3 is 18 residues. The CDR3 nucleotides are TGCAGTGCTAGAGATAGGGACCGAGGGGGGGTGGGCCAAGAGACCCAGTACTTC. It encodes CSARDRDRGGVGQETQYF.

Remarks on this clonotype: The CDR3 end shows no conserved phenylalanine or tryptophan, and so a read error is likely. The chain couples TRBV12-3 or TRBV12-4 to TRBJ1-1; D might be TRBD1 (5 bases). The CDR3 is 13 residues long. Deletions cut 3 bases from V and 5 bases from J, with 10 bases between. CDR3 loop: CASSLGGRTEAFL. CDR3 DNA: TGTGCCAGCAGTTTGGGGGGTCGGACTGAAGCTTTCCTT.

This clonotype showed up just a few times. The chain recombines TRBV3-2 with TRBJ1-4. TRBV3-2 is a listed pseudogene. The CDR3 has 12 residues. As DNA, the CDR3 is TGTGCCCCTCAGCTAGGCCCGGAAAAACTGTTTTTT. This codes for CAPQLGPEKLFF.

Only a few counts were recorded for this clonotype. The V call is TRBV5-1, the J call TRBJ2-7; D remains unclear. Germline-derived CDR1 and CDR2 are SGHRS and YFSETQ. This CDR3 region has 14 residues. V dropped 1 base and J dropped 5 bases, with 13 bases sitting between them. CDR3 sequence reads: CASSLSTAMNEQYF. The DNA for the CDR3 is TGCGCCAGCAGCTTGAGTACAGCAATGAACGAGCAGTACTTC.

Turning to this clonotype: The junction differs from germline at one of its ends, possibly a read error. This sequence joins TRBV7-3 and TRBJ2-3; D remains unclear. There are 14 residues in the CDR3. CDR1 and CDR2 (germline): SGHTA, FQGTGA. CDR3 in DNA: TGCGCCAGCAGCCTGGGCTGGTCGCCAGATACGCAGTATTTT. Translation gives CASSLGWSPDTQYF.